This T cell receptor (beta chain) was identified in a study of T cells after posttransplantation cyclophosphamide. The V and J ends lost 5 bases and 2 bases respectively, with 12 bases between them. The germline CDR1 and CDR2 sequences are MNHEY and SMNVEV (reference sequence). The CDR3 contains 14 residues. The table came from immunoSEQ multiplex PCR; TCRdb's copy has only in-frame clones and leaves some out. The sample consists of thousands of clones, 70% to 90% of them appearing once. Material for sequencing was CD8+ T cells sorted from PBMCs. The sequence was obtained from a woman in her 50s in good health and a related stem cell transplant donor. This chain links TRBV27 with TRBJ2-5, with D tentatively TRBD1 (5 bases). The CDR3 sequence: CASSPWTTQETQYF. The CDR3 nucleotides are TGTGCCAGCAGTCCCTGGACAACACAAGAGACCCAGTACTTC.